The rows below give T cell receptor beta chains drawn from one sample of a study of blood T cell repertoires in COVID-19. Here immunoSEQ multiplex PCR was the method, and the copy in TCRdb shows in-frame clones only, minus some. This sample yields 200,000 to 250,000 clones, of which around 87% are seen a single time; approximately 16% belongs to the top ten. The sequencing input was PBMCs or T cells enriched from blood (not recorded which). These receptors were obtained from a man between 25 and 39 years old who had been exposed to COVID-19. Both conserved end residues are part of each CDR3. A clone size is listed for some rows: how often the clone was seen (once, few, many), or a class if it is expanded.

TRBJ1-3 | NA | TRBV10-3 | CAISLSRGGNTIYF
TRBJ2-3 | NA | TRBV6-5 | CASSLKRGTDTQYF
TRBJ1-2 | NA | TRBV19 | CASNPDREAYGYTF
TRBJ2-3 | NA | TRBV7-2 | CASSFTGLAGTTQYF
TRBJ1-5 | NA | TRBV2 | CATGETQPQHF
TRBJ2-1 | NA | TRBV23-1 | CASSQYPPSGGDNEQFF
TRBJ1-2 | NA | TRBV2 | CASRADRQGTSYGYTF
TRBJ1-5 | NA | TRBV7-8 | CASSLDRDQPQHF
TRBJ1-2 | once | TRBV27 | CASRQQGTNYGYTF
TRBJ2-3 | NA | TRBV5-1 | CASSLISGDTDTQYF
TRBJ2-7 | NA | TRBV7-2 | CASSPLPLYEQYF
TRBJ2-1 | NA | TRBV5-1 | CASSPPRLGSEQFF
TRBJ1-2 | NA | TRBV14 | CASSHATEKRTYGYTF
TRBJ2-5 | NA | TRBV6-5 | CASSKGQHQETQYF
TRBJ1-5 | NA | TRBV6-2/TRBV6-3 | CASSSPGQGLQPQHF